A selection of T cell receptor beta chains follows, all from one sample in a study of T-cell reconstitution after alpha-beta-depleted transplantation in children. TCRdb reanalysed the PCR reads using MiXCR and keeps one entry per CDR3 protein. The table includes more than 550,000 distinct CDR3 sequences, roughly a tenth detected once. The sample here was PBMCs from the stem cell graft donor, taken from the stem cell graft. Receptor source: a human donor who donated a stem cell graft to a child with acute myeloid leukemia. Each CDR3 is given with its conserved first and last residue. The order of the fields is clone size, D gene, J gene, V gene, CDR3 DNA, CDR3 protein. A D gene is named only where the DNA matches it firmly. Clone size is given for some rows only: seen once, a few or many times, or a class if the clone is expanded.

>once|-|TRBJ2-1|TRBV6-1
TGTGCCAGCACCACCGGCTGGGTGGGGAAAGAGCAGTTCTTC
CASTTGWVGKEQFF
>-|TRBD2|TRBJ2-1|TRBV7-2
TGTGCCAGCAGACCGGGACTAGCGGGGAGCTCCTACAATGAGCAGTTCTTC
CASRPGLAGSSYNEQFF
>few|TRBD2|TRBJ2-3|TRBV7-2
TGTGCCAGCAGCATACAAAGCGGGAGAGTCACAGATACGCAGTATTTT
CASSIQSGRVTDTQYF
>-|-|TRBJ2-6|TRBV7-2
TGTGCCAGCAGCTTAGCGCTACAGGGAGCCTCTGGGGCCAACGTCCTGACTTTC
CASSLALQGASGANVLTF
>many|-|TRBJ1-3|TRBV12-3/TRBV12-4
TGTGCCAGCAGTTTGTACAGAGCGGGCTCTGGAAACACCATATATTTT
CASSLYRAGSGNTIYF
>few|TRBD2|TRBJ2-1|TRBV12-3/TRBV12-4
TGTGCCAGCAGTCTCGCCGGGGGTAGCGGGAGCAATGAGCAGTTCTTC
CASSLAGGSGSNEQFF
>few|TRBD1|TRBJ2-1|TRBV7-9
TGTGCCAGCAGCCCCGCACAGGGGGCATCTGAGCAGTTCTTC
CASSPAQGASEQFF
>few|-|TRBJ1-5|TRBV20-1
TGCAGTGCTAGGGGGGACGGGAGCAATCAGCCCCAGCATTTT
CSARGDGSNQPQHF
>many|-|TRBJ1-3|TRBV20-1
TGCAGTGCTAAACTAACAGGGAACTCTGGAAACACCATATATTTT
CSAKLTGNSGNTIYF
>-|-|TRBJ2-1|TRBV20-1
TGCAGTGCTAGACAACAGGATTCTAGCTCCTACAATGAGCAGTTCTTC
CSARQQDSSSYNEQFF
>few|-|TRBJ2-5|TRBV7-2
TGTGCCAGCAGCTTACCCGAGTGGGAGACCCAGTACTTC
CASSLPEWETQYF
>many|-|TRBJ1-5|TRBV7-2
TGTGCCAGCAGCTCCCAGGCGAGCAATCAGCCCCAGCATTTT
CASSSQASNQPQHF
>many|TRBD1|TRBJ1-1|TRBV10-3
TGTGCCATCAGGGACAGGCTAGAAATGAACACTGAAGCTTTCTTT
CAIRDRLEMNTEAFF
>-|TRBD2|TRBJ2-7|TRBV29-1
TGCAGCGTTGCGATCACCACTAGCGGGAGAACGGGCGAGCAGTACTTC
CSVAITTSGRTGEQYF
>-|-|TRBJ2-1|TRBV29-1
TGCAGCGTTTGGGGGACCCCGAGCTCCTACAATGAGCAGTTCTTC
CSVWGTPSSYNEQFF
>few|TRBD1|TRBJ2-1|TRBV10-3
TGTGCCATCAGACTTGCGGGACAGGGCTCCTACAATGAGCAGTTCTTC
CAIRLAGQGSYNEQFF
>-|-|TRBJ1-1|TRBV29-1
TGCAGCGTTGGCCAGACCTTGGGGAACACTGAAGCTTTCTTT
CSVGQTLGNTEAFF
>many|-|TRBJ2-5|TRBV12-3/TRBV12-4
TGTGCCAGCAGGGTGGGGGCGGGAGAAGAGACCCAGTACTTC
CASRVGAGEETQYF
>-|-|TRBJ2-1|TRBV3-1
TGTGCCTCCGCTCGGCGTAATGAGCAGTTCTTC
CASARRNEQFF
>few|-|TRBJ1-1|TRBV7-2
TGTGCCAGCAGCTTCCCAGAGGCTGGGTACACTGAAGCTTTCTTT
CASSFPEAGYTEAFF
>-|TRBD2|TRBJ2-1|TRBV5-1
TGCGCCAGCAGCCGGACTAGCGGGAGTATTAGCTCCTACAATGAGCAGTTCTTC
CASSRTSGSISSYNEQFF
>few|TRBD2|TRBJ2-1|TRBV29-1
TGCAGCGTCCAGACTAGCGGGAGAAAAAATGAGCAGTTCTTC
CSVQTSGRKNEQFF
>many|-|TRBJ1-1|TRBV20-1
TGCAGTGCTAGGGGACATTCGAACACTGAAGCTTTCTTT
CSARGHSNTEAFF
>-|-|TRBJ2-1|TRBV19
TGTGCCAGTAGTATTATCGGACGGGAGTCGAAGTTCTTC
CASSIIGRESKFF
>-|-|TRBJ2-2|TRBV10-1
TGCGCCAGCAGTGAGTGGGGCAACTCGAACACCGGGGAGCTGTTTTTT
CASSEWGNSNTGELFF
>many|-|TRBJ1-2|TRBV6-2/TRBV6-3
TGTGCCAGCAGTTACTCAGGACGGACGTACTATGGCTACACCTTC
CASSYSGRTYYGYTF
>many|-|TRBJ2-5|TRBV20-1
TGCAGTGCTAGTCGGCAGGAAGAGACCCAGTACTTC
CSASRQEETQYF
>-|-|TRBJ2-5|TRBV6-1
TGTGCCAGCAGACCGGACGGCCCGGAGACCCAGTACTTC
CASRPDGPETQYF
>many|TRBD2|TRBJ2-1|TRBV4-2
TGTGCCAGCAGCCAAGAAGGGACTAGCTTGCTGAACAATGAGCAGTTCTTC
CASSQEGTSLLNNEQFF
>many|TRBD2|TRBJ2-1|TRBV3-1
TGTGCCAGCAGCCTTAGCGGGACGAGTCACAATGAGCAGTTCTTC
CASSLSGTSHNEQFF
>-|-|TRBJ2-3|TRBV7-2
TGTGCCGTCCTGGGCAGGGAAAGAACAGATACGCAGTATTTT
CAVLGRERTDTQYF
>few|-|TRBJ1-1|TRBV3-1
TGTGCCAGCAGCCCCTCGGGGGGTGGATCTGAAGCTTTCTTT
CASSPSGGGSEAFF
>few|TRBD1|TRBJ1-2|TRBV20-1
TGCAGTGCGCGACAGGGACTCGACTATGGCTACACCTTC
CSARQGLDYGYTF
>-|TRBD1|TRBJ2-4|TRBV5-1
TGCGCCAGCAGCGTCCGGACAGGGGGATTTATTAACATTCAGTACTTC
CASSVRTGGFINIQYF
>many|TRBD1|TRBJ2-6|TRBV29-1
TGCAGCGTTCTTTACAGGGGTCGCTCTGGGGCCAACGTCCTGACTTTC
CSVLYRGRSGANVLTF
>many|TRBD2|TRBJ2-3|TRBV20-1
TGCAGTGCCCGGACGGGACTAGCGGGAGGATCTGGTGATACGCAGTATTTT
CSARTGLAGGSGDTQYF
>-|TRBD2|TRBJ2-3|TRBV5-1
TGCGCCAGCAGCTTGTACGCGGGAGGGCTGCGGGATACGCAGTATTTT
CASSLYAGGLRDTQYF
>few|TRBD2|TRBJ2-2|TRBV30
TGTGCCTGCCCCGGGACTAGCGGTAACACCGGGGAGCTGTTTTTT
CACPGTSGNTGELFF
>few|-|TRBJ2-2|TRBV29-1
TGCAGCGTTGAAGCAGGGGTGGGCACCGGGGAGCTGTTTTTT
CSVEAGVGTGELFF
>few|-|TRBJ2-1|TRBV9
TGTGCCAGCAGCGTACTGGACAGTTCGGATGAGCAGTTCTTC
CASSVLDSSDEQFF
>few|-|TRBJ2-2|TRBV7-6
TGTGCCAGCAGCCCCCGGGACAAGAACACCGGGGAGCTGTTTTTT
CASSPRDKNTGELFF
>-|-|TRBJ2-7|TRBV20-1
TGCAGTGCCCCCACGGCGGGGTCCTACGAGCAGTACTTC
CSAPTAGSYEQYF